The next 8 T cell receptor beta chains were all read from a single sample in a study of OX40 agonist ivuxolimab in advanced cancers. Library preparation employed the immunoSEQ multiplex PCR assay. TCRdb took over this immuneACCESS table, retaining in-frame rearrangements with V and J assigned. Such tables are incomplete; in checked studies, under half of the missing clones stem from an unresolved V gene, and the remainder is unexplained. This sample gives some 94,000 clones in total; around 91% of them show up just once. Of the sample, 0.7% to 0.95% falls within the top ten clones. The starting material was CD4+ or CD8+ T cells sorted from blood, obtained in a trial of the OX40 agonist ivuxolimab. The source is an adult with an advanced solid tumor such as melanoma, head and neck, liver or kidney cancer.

DNA for the CDR3: TGTGCCAGTAGTACTCGGACAGGGGGCGCCCACAATGAGCAGTTCTTC. This translates into CASSTRTGGAHNEQFF. The chain carries TRBV19 and TRBJ2-1; TRBD1 matches at 11 bases. The CDR3 has 16 amino acids. Trimming took 4 bases from V and 5 from J; bases not matched to a gene: 7. Germline loops: CDR1 LNHDA, CDR2 SQIVND (reference sequence).

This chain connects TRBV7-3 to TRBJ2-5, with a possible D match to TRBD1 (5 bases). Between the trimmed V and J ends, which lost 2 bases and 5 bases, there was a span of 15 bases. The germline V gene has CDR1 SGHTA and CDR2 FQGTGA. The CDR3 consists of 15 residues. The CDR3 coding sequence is TGTGCCAGCAGCTTAGTAGGCCAGGGTCTCGAGACCCAGTACTTC. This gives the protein CASSLVGQGLETQYF.

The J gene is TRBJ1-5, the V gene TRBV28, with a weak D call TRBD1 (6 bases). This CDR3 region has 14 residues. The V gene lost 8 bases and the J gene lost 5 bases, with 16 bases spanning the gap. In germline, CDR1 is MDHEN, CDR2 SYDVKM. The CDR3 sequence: CASFGGRGYQPQHF. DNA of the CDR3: TGTGCCAGCTTCGGAGGCAGGGGATATCAGCCCCAGCATTTT.

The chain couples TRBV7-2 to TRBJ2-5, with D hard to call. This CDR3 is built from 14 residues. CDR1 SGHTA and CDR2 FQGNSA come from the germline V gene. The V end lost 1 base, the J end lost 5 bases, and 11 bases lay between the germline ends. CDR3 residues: CASSLVSGGETQYF. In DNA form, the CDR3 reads TGTGCCAGCAGCTTAGTCTCGGGTGGCGAGACCCAGTACTTC.

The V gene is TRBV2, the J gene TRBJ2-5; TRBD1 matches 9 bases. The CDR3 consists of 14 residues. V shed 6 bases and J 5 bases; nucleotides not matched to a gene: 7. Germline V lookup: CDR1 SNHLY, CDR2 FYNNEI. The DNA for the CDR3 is TGTGCCAGCAGAAAACAGGGGGCCTGGGAGACCCAGTACTTC. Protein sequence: CASRKQGAWETQYF.

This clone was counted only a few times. The CDR3 sequence is CASSVDFHNEQFF. CDR3 bases: TGTGCCAGCAGCGTAGATTTCCACAATGAGCAGTTCTTC. This chain links TRBV9 with TRBJ2-1; D gene uncertain. Germline V gene data show CDR1 as SGDLS and CDR2 as YYNGEE. V dropped 0 bases and J dropped 5 bases, with 6 bases sitting between them. The CDR3 contains 13 residues.

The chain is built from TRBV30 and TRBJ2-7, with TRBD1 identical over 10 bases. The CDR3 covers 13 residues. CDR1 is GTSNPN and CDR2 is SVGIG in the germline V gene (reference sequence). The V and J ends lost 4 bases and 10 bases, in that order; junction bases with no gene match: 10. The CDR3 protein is CAWNRDRGSPQYF. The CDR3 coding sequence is TGTGCCTGGAACCGGGACAGGGGAAGTCCCCAGTACTTC. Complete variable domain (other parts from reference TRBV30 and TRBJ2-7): SQTIHQWPATLVQPVGSPLSLECTVEGTSNPNLYWYRQAAGRGLQLLFYSVGIGQISSEVPQNLSASRPQDRQFILSSKKLLLSDSGFYLCAWNRDRGSPQYFGPGTRLTVT.

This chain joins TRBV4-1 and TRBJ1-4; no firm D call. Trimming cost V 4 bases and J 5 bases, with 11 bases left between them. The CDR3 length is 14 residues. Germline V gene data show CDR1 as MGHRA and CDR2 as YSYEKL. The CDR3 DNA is TGCGCCAGCAGCCTAGGTGTAGGGAATGAAAAACTGTTTTTT. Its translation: CASSLGVGNEKLFF.